The following is a T cell receptor beta chain sequence with its context. Antigen unknown. Clones were sequenced by immunoSEQ multiplex PCR, and TCRdb holds only the in-frame ones, with some missing. The sample records roughly 40,000 clones, about 89% being singletons. The entry originates in a study of a mutant IDH1 vaccine in newly diagnosed glioma. About the research overall: Investigators started vaccination 4-6 weeks after radiotherapy alone, or with temozolomide cycles.

Study findings and constraints: Top-clonotype changes in peripheral T cells seemed unrelated to pseudoprogression.

Time point described: week 5, during vaccination. Alongside topical imiquimod, each dose of vaccine comprised 300 ug of mutant IDH1 20-mer peptide. Donors harbored newly found WHO grade 3 or 4 IDH1-mutant, ATRX-lost astrocytomas. The sequencing used PBMCs, collected from a glioma patient whose treatment included an IDH1 peptide vaccine. The clonotype was recovered from a man aged 45-65 years with glioma.

CDR3 coding DNA: TGCAGCGTTGCCGGACATATTAGTAGAGACAGACGTAGCTATGGCTACACCTTC. Protein sequence: CSVAGHISRDRRSYGYTF. This sequence joins TRBV29-1 and TRBJ1-2, with TRBD1 as a possible D gene (5 bases). This CDR3 has 18 residues. Trimming pared 4 bases from V and 4 bases from J, leaving 28 bases between. Germline loops: CDR1 SQVTM, CDR2 ANQGSEA. Full variable domain (rest looked up from reference TRBV29-1 and TRBJ1-2): SAVISQKPSRDICQRGTSLTIQCQVDSQVTMMFWYRQQPGQSLTLIATANQGSEATYESGFVIDKFPISRPNLTFSTLTVSNMSPEDSSIYLCSVAGHISRDRRSYGYTFGSGTRLTVV.